The TCR beta chain under discussion was sequenced for a study of T cell clonality in common variable immunodeficiency. Study outcomes and limitations: CVID subjects shared fewer TCRbeta clones than healthy controls did. Repertoire-complication correlations in CVID were limited by patient heterogeneity.

The CDR3 is made up of 17 amino acids. The germline CDR1 and CDR2 sequences are SNHLY and FYNNEI. V shed 4 bases, J shed 3 bases, and the junction held 11 bases outside the gene matches. In its sample, this clone was seen many times. Its target is not known. Read data end 3 residues before the CDR3 end; the end is taken from the germline J gene. Caucasian heritage predominated among both patients and controls. Blood samples were heparinized, roughly 4.5 to 8.5 ml per donor. Profiling relied on immunoSEQ multiplex PCR, and the TCRdb table lists in-frame clones only, not all of them. The data show around 42,000 clones, with none appearing a single time.

The chain recombines TRBV2 with TRBJ1-5, with 8 bases lining up with TRBD1. This sequence was found in a person between 18 and 69 years old in good health. Material for sequencing was peripheral blood mononuclear cells. Incomplete CDR3 DNA: TGTGCCAGCAGTGGGGGCCGACAGGGGCCTTCCAATCAGCCC. This gives the protein CASSGGRQGPSNQP. The full-length CDR3 reads as CASSGGRQGPSNQPQHF. Full variable domain (remainder filled in from reference TRBV2 and TRBJ1-5): EPEVTQTPSHQVTQMGQEVILRCVPISNHLYFYWYRQILGQKVEFLVSFYNNEISEKSEIFDDQFSVERPDGSNFTLKIRSTKLEDSAMYFCASSGGRQGPSNQPQHFGDGTRLSIL.